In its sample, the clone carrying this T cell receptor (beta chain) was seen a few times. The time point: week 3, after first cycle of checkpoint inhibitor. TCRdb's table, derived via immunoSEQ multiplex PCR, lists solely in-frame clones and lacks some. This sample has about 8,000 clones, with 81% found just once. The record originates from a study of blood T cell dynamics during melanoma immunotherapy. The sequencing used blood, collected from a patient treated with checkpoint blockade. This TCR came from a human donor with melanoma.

The CDR3 DNA sequence: TGTGCCAGCAGACTAGCGGGGAGCTACGAGCAGTACTTC. It is translated as CASRLAGSYEQYF. The gene calls are TRBV7-2 and TRBJ2-7, with 10 bases lining up with TRBD2. This CDR3 has 13 residues. Looked up from germline, CDR1 is SGHTA and CDR2 is FQGNSA. The J segment lost 3 bases and the V segment lost 6 bases, leaving 2 bases of the junction unmatched.